One and the same sample provided the 10 T cell receptor beta chains below, sequenced in a study of naive and memory T cell subsets. Regarding the study as a whole: A few larger clonotypes appeared in naive repertoires, especially CD8, possibly memory cells re-expressing CD45RA.

An equimolar mix of two oligonucleotides served as the beta constant-region primer for TRBC1 and TRBC2. The ligated cDNA underwent four PCR rounds using SP2 and nested alpha and beta constant-region primers. TCRdb independently ran MiXCR on the UMI-ligation and nested PCR reads; one entry per CDR3 protein. The sample holds around 160,000 distinct CDR3 sequences, approximately 22% seen once. These TCRs are of unknown antigen specificity. The specimen was naive CD4+ T cells from blood. These receptors were obtained from a human donor in good health.

This clonotype was counted many times. The chain links TRBV5-1 to TRBJ2-3; D remains ambiguous. Germline CDR1 is SGHRS and CDR2 is YFSETQ. Trimming cost V 0 bases and J 0 bases, with 5 bases left between them. This CDR3 region has 14 residues. The CDR3 sequence: CASSLGQSTDTQYF. The DNA of the CDR3 is TGCGCCAGCAGCTTGGGCCAGAGCACAGATACGCAGTATTTT.

This clonotype was seen at least ten times. This chain joins TRBV12-3 or TRBV12-4 and TRBJ1-1; D gene uncertain. CDR3 length: 13 amino acids. V lost 7 bases and J 0 bases, leaving 9 bases between the germline ends. CDR3 sequence (DNA): TGTGCCAGCAACCTAGCAGTGAACACTGAAGCTTTCTTT. Its protein is CASNLAVNTEAFF.

This clonotype was seen a few times. The gene calls are TRBV28 and TRBJ2-3, with D perhaps TRBD2 (5 bases). Trimming pared 7 bases from V and 4 bases from J, leaving 21 bases between. CDR1 and CDR2 (germline): MDHEN, SYDVKM. The CDR3 contains 16 residues. CDR3 sequence: CASNSLAAEGPDTQYF. Here the CDR3 DNA reads TGTGCCAGCAACTCCCTAGCAGCTGAGGGCCCAGATACGCAGTATTTT.

This sequence joins TRBV7-9 and TRBJ2-1; TRBD2 matches at 9 bases. Germline CDR1 is SEHNR and CDR2 is FQNEAQ (reference sequence). V gave up 8 bases and J gave up 8 bases; unmatched junction bases: 13. The length of the CDR3 is 15 residues. CDR3 region: CASGEGSGSSYEQFF. CDR3 bases: TGTGCCAGCGGTGAAGGTAGCGGGAGTTCTTATGAGCAGTTCTTC.

V is TRBV24-1 and J is TRBJ2-1; D possibly corresponds to TRBD2 (6 bases). The CDR3 has 17 amino acids. V was cut by 5 bases and J by 0 bases, with 16 bases left in between. Germline-derived CDR1 and CDR2 are KGHDR and SFDVKD. CDR3 in DNA: TGTGCCACCAGTGGTTCTAGCGCCACGAGCTCCTACAATGAGCAGTTCTTC. Its translation: CATSGSSATSSYNEQFF.

This chain connects TRBV6-2 or TRBV6-3 to TRBJ2-7; TRBD2 might be the D (8 bases). Per germline, CDR1 MNHEY and CDR2 SVGEGT. The CDR3 spans 14 residues. V was clipped by 2 bases and J by 5 bases, with 13 bases between them. CDR3 in DNA: TGTGCCAGCAGTTACGGGACAGCGGGGGACGAGCAGTACTTC. It yields the protein CASSYGTAGDEQYF.

This clonotype was detected a few times. The chain is built from TRBV7-3 and TRBJ2-5; 7 bases are shared with TRBD1. The V segment lost 1 base and the J segment 2 bases; nucleotides outside the gene matches: 4. The CDR3 covers 15 residues. Looked up from germline, CDR1 is SGHTA and CDR2 is FQGTGA. The CDR3 bases are TGTGCCAGCAGCTTAATGGGGACAGCTCAAGAGACCCAGTACTTC. It is translated as CASSLMGTAQETQYF.

This rearrangement joins TRBV5-1 to TRBJ2-1; 7 bases align to TRBD1. CDR1 and CDR2 from the germline V gene are SGHRS and YFSETQ. V lost 0 bases to trimming and J lost 10 bases; unmatched junction nucleotides: 4. The CDR3 has 13 amino acids. The CDR3 loop reads CASSLDRGIEQFF. CDR3 sequence (DNA): TGCGCCAGCAGCTTGGACAGGGGAATCGAGCAGTTCTTC.

The J gene is TRBJ1-1, the V gene TRBV7-2, with D perhaps TRBD1 (6 bases). The V gene's germline CDR1 is SGHTA and CDR2 FQGNSA. This CDR3 region has 13 residues. The V gene lost 5 bases and the J gene lost 7 bases, with 14 bases spanning the gap. This CDR3 reads CASSRSTGYEAFF. CDR3 DNA sequence: TGTGCCAGCAGCCGGTCTACAGGGTATGAAGCTTTCTTT.

The chain employs TRBV18 and TRBJ2-6; 7 positions agree with TRBD1. Germline V gene lookup returns CDR1 KGHSH and CDR2 LQKENI. The junction had 7 bases not matched to a gene; V was cut back by 3 bases and J by 2 bases. The CDR3 is 17 residues long. As DNA, the CDR3 is TGTGCCAGCTCACCCCGGACAGGCCGGGCTGGGGCCAACGTCCTGACTTTC. Its protein is CASSPRTGRAGANVLTF.